Below, one TCR beta chain is given with its context. Its matching antigen is unknown. Method: immunoSEQ multiplex PCR; TCRdb's copy keeps in-frame clones and lacks some. The sample carries some 71,000 clones, 80% to 85% recorded once. This sample stems from a study of OX40 agonist ivuxolimab in advanced cancers. Whole-study context: Each dose-escalation patient presented with hepatocellular carcinoma, melanoma, renal cell or head and neck cancer. Study-level points and caveats: CD8+ T cells showed, on average, more clonal expansion than CD4+ cells.

The clonotype was recovered from an adult with an advanced solid tumor such as melanoma, head and neck, liver or kidney cancer. The source was CD4+ or CD8+ T cells sorted from blood, collected in a trial of the OX40 agonist ivuxolimab.

The CDR3 region has the DNA TGTGCCAGCAGCTTAGCGACAGGGGATGGCTACACCTTC. It encodes CASSLATGDGYTF. The rearrangement links TRBV7-9 to TRBJ1-2; the match to TRBD1 covers 8 bases. Unmatched junction bases numbered 0, after V lost 0 bases and J lost 6 bases. The CDR3 consists of 13 residues. CDR1 and CDR2 (germline): SEHNR, FQNEAQ (reference sequence).